Listed here are 9 T cell receptor beta chains from one sample, sequenced in a study of regulatory T cells in long-lasting Graves disease. iRepertoire HTBI primers and Arm-PCR of CDR3 regions built TCR beta libraries. One entry per CDR3 protein results from TCRdb running MiXCR on the multiplex PCR reads. Among a few hundred thousand distinct CDR3 sequences listed, about 25% were seen once. The time point here: persistent/refractory GD, antithyroid drugs over 5 years with positive TRAb. PBMC RNA was the source of the TCR library. The starting material was peripheral blood mononuclear cells (PBMCs), obtained when the disease was refractory, from a patient treated with antithyroid drugs. The origin of the receptors is a female donor with Graves disease.

This clonotype was observed a handful of times. CDR3 coding DNA: TGTGCCAGCAGCTCTCTCCTCGACAGGGACAGAGGGCAGCCCCAGCATTTT. The encoded protein is CASSSLLDRDRGQPQHF. The chain joins TRBV5-6 to TRBJ1-5; 7 bases are a match to TRBD1. The CDR3 has 17 residues. Germline CDR1 and CDR2: SGHDT and YYEEEE. The V and J ends lost 3 bases and 7 bases, in that order; junction bases with no gene match: 16.

This clonotype was counted many times. The chain is built from TRBV10-3 and TRBJ1-2; weak D call: TRBD1 (6 bases). The V and J ends lost 6 bases and 1 base respectively, with 18 bases between them. This CDR3 is 16 amino acids long. CDR1 is ENHRY, CDR2 SYGVKD, per germline. CDR3 region: CAIRIQGDLDNYGYTF. The CDR3 nucleotides are TGTGCCATCAGGATACAGGGAGACCTTGATAACTATGGCTACACCTTC.

At least ten counts were recorded for this clonotype. The V call is TRBV5-6, the J call TRBJ1-4; D is possibly TRBD1 (5 bases). There are 15 residues in the CDR3. Trimming took 3 bases from V and 8 from J, leaving 17 bases between them. The germline CDR1 and CDR2 sequences are SGHDT and YYEEEE. The CDR3 DNA reads TGTGCCAGCAGCTCGAGGAGAGAGGGGCGGGAAAAACTGTTTTTT. The encoded protein is CASSSRREGREKLFF. Variable domain in full (rest from reference TRBV5-6 and TRBJ1-4): DAGVTQSPTHLIKTRGQQVTLRCSPKSGHDTVSWYQQALGQGPQFIFQYYEEEERQRGNFPDRFSGHQFPNYSSELNVNALLLGDSALYLCASSSRREGREKLFFGSGTQLSVL.

This clonotype was seen many times. CDR3 sequence (DNA): TGTGCCAGCAGTGGTTCTAGGGTTTTTTCCACCGGGGAGCTGTTTTTT. Translating it yields CASSGSRVFSTGELFF. J is TRBJ2-2 and V is TRBV2; no definite D call. Trimming removed 4 bases at V and 4 bases at J, with 16 bases between. This CDR3 contains 16 residues. The germline V gene encodes CDR1 SNHLY and CDR2 FYNNEI.

This clonotype was observed many times. This sequence joins TRBV6-1 and TRBJ1-5; possibly TRBD1 for D (5 bases). The germline gives CDR1 MNHNS, CDR2 SASEGT. The CDR3 spans 13 residues. V lost 9 bases and J lost 6, with 15 bases in between. CDR3 residues: CASRSGGVQPQHF. The CDR3 region has the DNA TGTGCCAGTAGGTCCGGGGGGGTTCAGCCCCAGCATTTT.

V and J are TRBV7-9 and TRBJ2-7; a weak D match, TRBD1 (6 bases). CDR3 length: 14 amino acids. The V end was cut by 0 bases, the J end by 3 bases, with 9 bases between. Germline CDR1 is SEHNR and CDR2 is FQNEAQ (reference sequence). CDR3 in amino acids: CASSLANRDYEQYF. In DNA form, the CDR3 reads TGTGCCAGCAGCTTAGCTAACAGGGACTACGAGCAGTACTTC.

The rearrangement joins TRBV29-1 to TRBJ2-3; D may be TRBD2 (6 bases). There are 14 residues in the CDR3. With 0 bases removed from V and 4 bases from J, the gap between germline ends came to 11 bases. The germline CDR1 and CDR2 sequences are SQVTM and ANQGSEA. The CDR3 loop reads CSVEEAEGADTQYF. As DNA, the CDR3 is TGCAGCGTTGAAGAGGCGGAGGGCGCAGATACGCAGTATTTT.

This clonotype has more than one count but fewer than ten. This chain uses TRBV20-1 with TRBJ1-5, with a weak D call TRBD1 (6 bases). Trimming took 5 bases from V and 2 from J, leaving 13 bases between them. CDR3 length: 14 residues. The germline V gene has CDR1 DFQATT and CDR2 SNEGSKA (reference sequence). In nucleotides, the CDR3 is TGCAGTGCTTTTAAACCAGGGGGCAATCAGCCCCAGCATTTT. Translated: CSAFKPGGNQPQHF.

The table lists this clonotype with many counts. This chain uses TRBV12-3 or TRBV12-4 with TRBJ2-5; D might be TRBD2 (7 bases). Trimming took 5 bases from V and 5 from J, leaving 15 bases between them. The CDR3 is made up of 14 amino acids. CDR3 residues: CASSLQGRGETQYF. The CDR3 DNA sequence: TGTGCCAGCAGTCTGCAGGGGCGGGGGGAGACCCAGTACTTC.